The rows below give T cell receptor beta chains drawn from one sample of a study of chemoradiotherapy in HPV16-positive cancers. Some clones are missing from TCRdb's copy, which holds only in-frame ones; the method was immunoSEQ multiplex PCR. The data hold roughly 23,000 clones, with 80% to 95% observed a single time. Here the sequenced sample was blood, taken from a patient who underwent chemoradiotherapy. The receptor set was obtained from a human donor with HPV-associated anogenital cancer. The CDR3 runs from the conserved cysteine through the conserved F or W. A D gene is named only where the DNA matches it firmly. The size field is filled for only some rows; it gives once, few, many or a size class.

v_gene: TRBV9
abundance: -
d_gene: -
j_gene: TRBJ2-4
CDR3nt: TGTGCCACAGGACTATCCAAAAACATTCAGTACTTC
CDR3aa: CATGLSKNIQYF

v_gene: TRBV6-6
abundance: -
d_gene: -
j_gene: TRBJ2-7
CDR3nt: TGTGCCAGCAGTTACAATGATGCGGCGGGCGAGCAGTACTTC
CDR3aa: CASSYNDAAGEQYF

v_gene: TRBV7-2
abundance: -
d_gene: -
j_gene: TRBJ1-2
CDR3nt: TGTGCCAGCAGCCCCGAGGGCAGGTGGGGCCCGATTAACTATGGCTACACCTTC
CDR3aa: CASSPEGRWGPINYGYTF

v_gene: TRBV5-6
abundance: -
d_gene: -
j_gene: TRBJ2-7
CDR3nt: TGTGCCAGCAGCTTGGCGGTGACGGCGACCTACGAGCAGTACTTC
CDR3aa: CASSLAVTATYEQYF

v_gene: TRBV7-9
abundance: -
d_gene: TRBD2
j_gene: TRBJ2-1
CDR3nt: TGTGCCAGCAGCACGCCTAGCGGGACCCTTTACAATGAGCAGTTCTTC
CDR3aa: CASSTPSGTLYNEQFF

v_gene: TRBV28
abundance: -
d_gene: TRBD2
j_gene: TRBJ2-5
CDR3nt: TGTGCCAGCGGAGGGGGAGCGGGAGGTCGTCAAGAGACCCAGTACTTC
CDR3aa: CASGGGAGGRQETQYF

v_gene: TRBV7-2
abundance: -
d_gene: -
j_gene: TRBJ2-2
CDR3nt: TGTGCCACAGAGAGGGGAGTCCTGAACACCGGGGAGCTGTTTTTT
CDR3aa: CATERGVLNTGELFF

v_gene: TRBV10-3
abundance: -
d_gene: -
j_gene: TRBJ2-3
CDR3nt: TGTGCCATAGGACCATTTAGCACAGATACGCAGTATTTT
CDR3aa: CAIGPFSTDTQYF

v_gene: TRBV9
abundance: once
d_gene: -
j_gene: TRBJ1-1
CDR3nt: TGTGCCAGCAGCGAATCGACAGCTATGAACACTGAAGCTTTCTTT
CDR3aa: CASSESTAMNTEAFF

v_gene: TRBV9
abundance: -
d_gene: -
j_gene: TRBJ1-3
CDR3nt: TGTGCCAGCAGCGTAGCTTACCAGCCCTCTGGAAACACCATATATTTT
CDR3aa: CASSVAYQPSGNTIYF

v_gene: TRBV6-6
abundance: -
d_gene: -
j_gene: TRBJ1-1
CDR3nt: TGTGCCAGCAGTTCCGGACGGCTTGAAGCTTTCTTT
CDR3aa: CASSSGRLEAFF

v_gene: TRBV19
abundance: -
d_gene: TRBD2
j_gene: TRBJ2-7
CDR3nt: TGTGCCAGTAGTATAGCGGGAGGGCCTTCCTACGAGCAGTACTTC
CDR3aa: CASSIAGGPSYEQYF

v_gene: TRBV28
abundance: -
d_gene: TRBD2
j_gene: TRBJ2-3
CDR3nt: TGTGCCAGCAGGCAGACGGGAGGGAGCACAGATACGCAGTATTTT
CDR3aa: CASRQTGGSTDTQYF

v_gene: TRBV20-1
abundance: once
d_gene: -
j_gene: TRBJ2-4
CDR3nt: TGCAGTGCTAGGGACCTAGCCACCGGGTACTTC
CDR3aa: CSARDLATGYF

v_gene: TRBV15
abundance: -
d_gene: TRBD1
j_gene: TRBJ1-2
CDR3nt: TGTGCCACCAGGGACGGGACAGGGGGCGCCCGAAATTCTGGCTACACCTTC
CDR3aa: CATRDGTGGARNSGYTF

v_gene: TRBV5-1
abundance: -
d_gene: TRBD1
j_gene: TRBJ1-1
CDR3nt: TGCGCCAGCAGCGGCGGGGACAGGGTCACTGAAGCTTTCTTT
CDR3aa: CASSGGDRVTEAFF

v_gene: TRBV5-5
abundance: -
d_gene: TRBD1
j_gene: TRBJ1-1
CDR3nt: TGTGCCAGCAGCGCCGGACAGGACACTGAAGCTTTCTTT
CDR3aa: CASSAGQDTEAFF

v_gene: TRBV6-6
abundance: -
d_gene: -
j_gene: TRBJ2-3
CDR3nt: TGTGCCAGCGGGGCGGGGCGCACAGATACGCAGTATTTT
CDR3aa: CASGAGRTDTQYF

v_gene: TRBV28
abundance: -
d_gene: TRBD1
j_gene: TRBJ1-2
CDR3nt: TGTGCCAGCAGTTCCCGGGGGCAGGGGGATGGCTACACCTTC
CDR3aa: CASSSRGQGDGYTF

v_gene: TRBV7-7
abundance: -
d_gene: -
j_gene: TRBJ2-3
CDR3nt: TGTGCCAGCAGCTTAACTTATACAGATACGCAGTATTTT
CDR3aa: CASSLTYTDTQYF

v_gene: TRBV9
abundance: -
d_gene: -
j_gene: TRBJ1-1
CDR3nt: TGTGCCAGCAGCGTAACGGCAGGGTGGAACACTGAAGCTTTCTTT
CDR3aa: CASSVTAGWNTEAFF

v_gene: TRBV28
abundance: -
d_gene: -
j_gene: TRBJ1-2
CDR3nt: TGTGCCAGCAGTCCTTTGCTCACCTTC
CDR3aa: CASSPLLTF

v_gene: TRBV4-1
abundance: -
d_gene: -
j_gene: TRBJ2-7
CDR3nt: TGCGCCAGCAGCCGCCCGGGCGGACCGTACGAGCAGTACTTC
CDR3aa: CASSRPGGPYEQYF

v_gene: TRBV15
abundance: few
d_gene: -
j_gene: TRBJ1-5
CDR3nt: TGTGCCACCAGCAGAGATCTGGGCAGCCGCAATCAGCCCCAGCATTTT
CDR3aa: CATSRDLGSRNQPQHF

v_gene: TRBV29-1
abundance: -
d_gene: TRBD1
j_gene: TRBJ1-1
CDR3nt: TGCAGCGTTGACGGCAGGGGGGTCGTCGGAACTGAAGCTTTCTTT
CDR3aa: CSVDGRGVVGTEAFF

v_gene: TRBV6-6
abundance: -
d_gene: -
j_gene: TRBJ2-6
CDR3nt: TGTGCCAGCAGTTACGGGACTGGGGCCAACGTCCTGACTTTC
CDR3aa: CASSYGTGANVLTF